This entry concerns a single T cell receptor (beta chain). What it binds is unknown. This specimen belongs to a study of cytomegalovirus exposure and HLA in healthy donors. Study background: Genetic ancestry analysis placed around four fifths of the 350 to 500 donors that were genotyped in the Caucasian-associated cluster. Study-wide results and limits: V- and J-gene trimming in TCR beta was tied to a missense DCLRE1C variant by an analysis performed later. A later analysis appeared to link common viral pathogens to several of the most significant clusters.

The PCR was carried out with 60 Vbeta primers and 13 Jbeta primers. Generated by immunoSEQ multiplex PCR, the TCRdb table keeps only in-frame clones and is missing some. This sample has roughly 220,000 clones, with around 80% found just once. The CDR3 has 12 amino acids. Input material: PBMCs. The chain employs TRBV21-1 and TRBJ2-7; TRBD2 reflects the table's D call only, with no check against the DNA. TRBV21-1 is a recognized pseudogene. The receptor's source is a man in his forties or fifties in good health and CMV-seronegative. This CDR3 is CASARDYHEQYF. The CDR3 nucleotides read TGTGCCAGCGCCCGGGACTACCACGAGCAGTACTTC.